The source of this T cell receptor (beta chain) is a study of identical twins' blood T cells. Points from the study as a whole: Abundant TCRbeta CDR3s overlapped more between twins than with unrelated donors. Twin repertoire similarity may partly reflect shared environment. Out-of-frame TCRbeta clonotypes reportedly had markedly more similar V usage in twins than unrelated donors.

About this clonotype itself: No antigen is known for it.

Libraries were made from RNA as TCR cDNA, using a modified protocol. MiXCR, applied by TCRdb to the 5' RACE reads, yields one record per CDR3 protein. The sample records about 370,000 distinct CDR3 sequences, over 25% being singletons. The germline V gene encodes CDR1 DFQATT and CDR2 SNEGSKA (reference sequence). The CDR3 covers 14 residues. With 1 base removed from V and 4 bases from J, the gap between germline ends came to 11 bases. The clonotype comes from a woman between 18 and 50 years old in good health. The sample comprised PBMCs. V usage is TRBV20-1 and J usage is TRBJ2-1; no clear D gene. CDR3 protein: CSARVRLPYNEQFF. The CDR3, as DNA: TGCAGTGCTAGAGTGAGACTGCCTTACAATGAGCAGTTCTTC.